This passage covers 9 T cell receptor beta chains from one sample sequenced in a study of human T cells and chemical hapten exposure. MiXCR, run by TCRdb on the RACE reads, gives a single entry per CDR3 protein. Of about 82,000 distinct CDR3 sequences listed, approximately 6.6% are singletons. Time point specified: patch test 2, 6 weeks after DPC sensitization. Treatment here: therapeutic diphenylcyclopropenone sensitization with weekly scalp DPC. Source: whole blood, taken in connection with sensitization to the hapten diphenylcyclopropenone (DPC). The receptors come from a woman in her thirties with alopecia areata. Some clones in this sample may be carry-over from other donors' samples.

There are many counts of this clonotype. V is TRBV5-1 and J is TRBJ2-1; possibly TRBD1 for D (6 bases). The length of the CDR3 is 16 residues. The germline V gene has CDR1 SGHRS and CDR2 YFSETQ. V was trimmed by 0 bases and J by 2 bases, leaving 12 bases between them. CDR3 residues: CASSLAPGVTYNEQFF. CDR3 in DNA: TGCGCCAGCAGCTTGGCCCCAGGGGTGACCTACAATGAGCAGTTCTTC.

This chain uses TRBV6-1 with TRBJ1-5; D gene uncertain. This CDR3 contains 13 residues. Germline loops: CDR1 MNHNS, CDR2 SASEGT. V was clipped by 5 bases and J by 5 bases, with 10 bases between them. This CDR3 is CASSRAGYQPQHF. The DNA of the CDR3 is TGTGCCAGCAGTCGAGCGGGATATCAGCCCCAGCATTTT.

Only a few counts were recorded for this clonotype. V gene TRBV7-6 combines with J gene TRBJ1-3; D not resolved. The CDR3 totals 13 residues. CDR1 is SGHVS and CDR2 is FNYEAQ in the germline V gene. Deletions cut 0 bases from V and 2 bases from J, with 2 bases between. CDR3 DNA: TGTGCCAGCAGCTTAGCCACTGGAAACACCATATATTTT. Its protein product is CASSLATGNTIYF.

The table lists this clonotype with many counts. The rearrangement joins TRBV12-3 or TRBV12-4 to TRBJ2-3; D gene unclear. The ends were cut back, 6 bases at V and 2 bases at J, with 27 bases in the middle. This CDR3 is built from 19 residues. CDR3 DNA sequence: TGTGCCAGCAGGATTACTGCATTCCCCGTCGTCGACTCCACAGATACGCAGTATTTT. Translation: CASRITAFPVVDSTDTQYF.

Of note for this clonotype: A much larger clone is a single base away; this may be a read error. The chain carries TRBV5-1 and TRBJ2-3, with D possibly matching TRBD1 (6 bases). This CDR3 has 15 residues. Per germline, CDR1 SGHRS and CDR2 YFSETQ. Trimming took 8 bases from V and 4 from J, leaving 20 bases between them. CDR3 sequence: CASSRDSPGADTQYF. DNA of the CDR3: TGCGCCAGTTCCCGAGACAGCCCAGGGGCAGATACGCAGTATTTT.

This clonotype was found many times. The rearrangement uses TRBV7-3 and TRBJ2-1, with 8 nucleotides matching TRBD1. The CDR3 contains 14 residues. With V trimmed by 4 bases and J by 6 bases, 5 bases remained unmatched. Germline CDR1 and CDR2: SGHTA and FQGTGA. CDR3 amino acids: CASSSGQEINEQFF. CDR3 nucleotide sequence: TGTGCCAGCAGCTCGGGACAGGAGATCAATGAGCAGTTCTTC.

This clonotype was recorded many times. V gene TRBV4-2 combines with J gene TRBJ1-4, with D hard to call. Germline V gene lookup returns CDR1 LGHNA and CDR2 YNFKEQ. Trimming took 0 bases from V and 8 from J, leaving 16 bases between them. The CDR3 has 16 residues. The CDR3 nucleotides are TGTGCCAGCAGCCAAGATTCCCTTTTAGGCGGAGAAAAACTGTTTTTT. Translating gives CASSQDSLLGGEKLFF.

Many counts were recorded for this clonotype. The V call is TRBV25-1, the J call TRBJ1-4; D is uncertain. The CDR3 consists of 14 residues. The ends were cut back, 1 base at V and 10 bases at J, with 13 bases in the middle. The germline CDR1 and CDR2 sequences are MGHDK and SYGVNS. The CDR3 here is CASSELGIFGKLFF. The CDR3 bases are TGTGCCAGCAGTGAATTGGGCATATTTGGAAAACTGTTTTTT. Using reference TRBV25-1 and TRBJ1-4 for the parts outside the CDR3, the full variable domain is EADIYQTPRYLVIGTGKKITLECSQTMGHDKMYWYQQDPGMELHLIHYSYGVNSTEKGDLSSESTVSRIRTEHFPLTLESARPSHTSQYLCASSELGIFGKLFFGSGTQLSVL.

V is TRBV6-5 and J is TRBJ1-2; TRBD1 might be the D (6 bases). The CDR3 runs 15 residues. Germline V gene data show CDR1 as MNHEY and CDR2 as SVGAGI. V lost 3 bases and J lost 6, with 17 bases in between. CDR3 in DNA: TGTGCCAGCAGTTATCAACAGGGATTTGTTGATGGCTACACCTTC. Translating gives CASSYQQGFVDGYTF.